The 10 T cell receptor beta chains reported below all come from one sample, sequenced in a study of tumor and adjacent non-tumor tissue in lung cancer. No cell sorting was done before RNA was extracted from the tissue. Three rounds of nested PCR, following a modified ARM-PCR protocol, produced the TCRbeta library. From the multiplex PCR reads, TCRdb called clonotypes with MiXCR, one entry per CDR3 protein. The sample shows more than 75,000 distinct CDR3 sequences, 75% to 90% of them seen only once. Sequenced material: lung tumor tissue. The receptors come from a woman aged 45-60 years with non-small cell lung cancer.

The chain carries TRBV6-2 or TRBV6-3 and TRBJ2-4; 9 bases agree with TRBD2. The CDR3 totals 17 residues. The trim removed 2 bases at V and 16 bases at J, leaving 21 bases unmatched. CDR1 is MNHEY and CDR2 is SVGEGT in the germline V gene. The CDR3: CASSYGASGISKNIYYF. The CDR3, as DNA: TGTGCCAGCAGTTACGGGGCTAGCGGGATCAGCAAAAACATTTATTACTTC.

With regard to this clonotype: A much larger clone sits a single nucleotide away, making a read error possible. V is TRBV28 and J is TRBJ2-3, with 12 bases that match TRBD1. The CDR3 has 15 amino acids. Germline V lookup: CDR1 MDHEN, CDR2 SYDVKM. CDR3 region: CASTGTGGNTDMQYF. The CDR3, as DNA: TGTGCCAGCACTGGGACAGGGGGCAACACAGATATGCAGTATTTT.

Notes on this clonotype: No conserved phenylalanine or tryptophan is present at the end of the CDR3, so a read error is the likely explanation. The CDR3, as DNA: TGTGCCAGCAGTTTCTTCCAAGCGGGATATGGCACCGGGGAGCTGTTTATT. Translation gives CASSFFQAGYGTGELFI. The rearrangement uses TRBV28 and TRBJ2-2, with TRBD2 matching 7 bases. CDR1 MDHEN and CDR2 SYDVKM come from the germline V gene. The CDR3 totals 17 residues. Unmatched junction bases numbered 11, after V lost 3 bases and J lost 4 bases.

The DNA of the CDR3 is TGTGCCATCCGGACTAGCGGGATAACAAATGAGCAGTTCTTC. It yields the protein CAIRTSGITNEQFF. This chain links TRBV10-3 with TRBJ2-1; 12 bases are a match to TRBD2. Trimming at V came to 8 bases and at J to 7 bases, leaving 6 bases not matched to a gene. Per germline, CDR1 ENHRY and CDR2 SYGVKD. The CDR3 has 14 amino acids.

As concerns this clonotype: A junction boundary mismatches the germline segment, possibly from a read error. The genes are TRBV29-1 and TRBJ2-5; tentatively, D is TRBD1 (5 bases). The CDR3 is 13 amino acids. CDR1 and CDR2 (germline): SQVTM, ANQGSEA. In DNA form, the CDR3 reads TGCAGCGTTGAAGGTGACAGCCAAGAGACCCAGAACTTC. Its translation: CSVEGDSQETQNF.

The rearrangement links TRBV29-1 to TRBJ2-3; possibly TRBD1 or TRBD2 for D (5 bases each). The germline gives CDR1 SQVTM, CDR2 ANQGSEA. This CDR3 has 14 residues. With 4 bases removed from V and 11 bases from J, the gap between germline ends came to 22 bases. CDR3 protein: CSVADSRGQGRQYF. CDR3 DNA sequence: TGCAGCGTTGCGGATTCCCGGGGCCAGGGTAGGCAGTATTTT.

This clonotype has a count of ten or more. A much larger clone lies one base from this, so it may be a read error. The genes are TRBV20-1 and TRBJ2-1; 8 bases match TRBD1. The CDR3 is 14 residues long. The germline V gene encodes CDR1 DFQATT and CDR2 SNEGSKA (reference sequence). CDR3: CSARTSGQGYEQLF. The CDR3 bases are TGCAGTGCTAGAACAAGCGGACAGGGATATGAGCAGCTCTTC.

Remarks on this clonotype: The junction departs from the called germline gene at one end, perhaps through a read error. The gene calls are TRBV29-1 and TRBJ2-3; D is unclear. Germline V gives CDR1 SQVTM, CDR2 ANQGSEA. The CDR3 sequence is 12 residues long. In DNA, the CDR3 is TGCAGCGTTGACCTTTGGTCAGATATGCAGTATTTT. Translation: CSVDLWSDMQYF.

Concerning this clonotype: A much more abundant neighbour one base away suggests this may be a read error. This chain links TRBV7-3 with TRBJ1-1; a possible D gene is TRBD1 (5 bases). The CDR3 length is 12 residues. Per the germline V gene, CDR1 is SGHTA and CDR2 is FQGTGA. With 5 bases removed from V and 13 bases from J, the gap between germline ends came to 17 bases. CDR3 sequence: CASSPPGEKVFF. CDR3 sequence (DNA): TGTGCCAGCAGCCCCCCGGGGGAGAAAGTTTTCTTT. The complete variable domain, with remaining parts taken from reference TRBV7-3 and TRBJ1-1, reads GAGVSQTPSNKVTEKGKYVELRCDPISGHTALYWYRQSLGQGPEFLIYFQGTGAADDSGLPNDRFFAVRPEGSVSTLKIQRTERGDSAVYLCASSPPGEKVFFGQGTRLTVV.

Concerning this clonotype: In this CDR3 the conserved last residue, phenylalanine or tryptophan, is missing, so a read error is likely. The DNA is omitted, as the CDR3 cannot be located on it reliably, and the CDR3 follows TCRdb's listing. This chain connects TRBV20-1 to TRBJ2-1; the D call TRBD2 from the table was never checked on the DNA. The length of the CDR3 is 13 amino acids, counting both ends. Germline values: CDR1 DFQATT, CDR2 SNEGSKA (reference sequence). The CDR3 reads CSARTSAHNEQFL.